The 10 T cell receptor beta chains given below trace back to one sample, sequenced in a study of early T cells in non-severe SARS-CoV-2 infection. Via MiXCR, TCRdb re-called the 5' RACE reads, giving one row per CDR3 protein. The table shows tens of thousands of distinct CDR3 sequences, with around 21% occurring only once. The specimen comprised whole blood, sampled at baseline. All receptors come from an adult who was a healthcare worker with PCR-confirmed SARS-CoV-2 infection or an uninfected control (not recorded which).

This chain uses TRBV20-1 with TRBJ2-5; D could derive from TRBD1 or TRBD2 (5 bases each). The length of the CDR3 is 13 residues. The germline V and J ends were trimmed by 0 bases and 5 bases, with 10 bases remaining between them. CDR1 is DFQATT, CDR2 SNEGSKA, per germline (reference sequence). CDR3: CSARDPGTETQYF. DNA of the CDR3: TGCAGTGCTAGAGATCCAGGGACGGAGACCCAGTACTTC.

V usage is TRBV7-8 and J usage is TRBJ1-1; the D is unclear. Germline lookup yields CDR1 SGHVS and CDR2 FQNEAQ. The CDR3 spans 13 residues. The V and J ends lost 4 bases and 4 bases respectively, with 10 bases between them. This chain's CDR3 is CASSSVFGTEAFF. DNA for the CDR3: TGTGCCAGCAGCTCAGTTTTCGGCACTGAAGCTTTCTTT.

This sequence joins TRBV11-2 and TRBJ2-5, with 11 bases aligning to TRBD2. CDR1 is SGHAT and CDR2 is FQNNGV in the germline V gene. The trim removed 1 base at V and 5 bases at J, leaving 3 bases unmatched. CDR3 length: 15 amino acids. This CDR3 is CASSLGLAGTETQYF. The CDR3 DNA reads TGTGCCAGCAGCTTAGGACTAGCGGGGACTGAGACCCAGTACTTC.

The rearrangement links TRBV12-3 or TRBV12-4 to TRBJ1-1, with 7 bases that match TRBD1. CDR3 length: 15 amino acids. V shed 6 bases and J 2 bases; nucleotides not matched to a gene: 9. CDR3 bases: TGTGCCAGCAGGTACAGACAGGGACTAAACACTGAAGCTTTCTTT. It translates to CASRYRQGLNTEAFF.

This clonotype was seen a few times. This chain connects TRBV7-9 to TRBJ2-5, with a possible D match to TRBD2 (6 bases). Germline CDR1 is SEHNR and CDR2 is FQNEAQ (reference sequence). Trimming stripped 3 bases from V and 3 bases from J, with 11 bases between. The CDR3 extends over 14 amino acids. The CDR3 here is CASSFRDLKETQYF. The CDR3 region has the DNA TGTGCCAGCAGCTTCCGGGACTTAAAAGAGACCCAGTACTTC. Full variable domain (missing parts from reference TRBV7-9 and TRBJ2-5): DTGVSQNPRHKITKRGQNVTFRCDPISEHNRLYWYRQTLGQGPEFLTYFQNEAQLEKSRLLSDRFSAERPKGSFSTLEIQRTEQGDSAMYLCASSFRDLKETQYFGPGTRLLVL.

This chain links TRBV29-1 with TRBJ1-1; no reliable D call. V lost 3 bases to trimming and J lost 6 bases, with 11 bases between them. The CDR3 has 12 residues. The germline V gene has CDR1 SQVTM and CDR2 ANQGSEA. The CDR3 protein is CSVESGLAEAFF. CDR3 DNA: TGCAGCGTTGAGTCGGGGTTGGCTGAAGCTTTCTTT.

The chain is built from TRBV12-3 or TRBV12-4 and TRBJ2-3; D remains ambiguous. The CDR3 sequence is 14 residues long. Trimming removed 3 bases from V and 3 bases from J, with 10 bases in between. The CDR3 loop is CASSFGVATDTQYF. The CDR3 DNA reads TGTGCCAGCAGTTTTGGCGTGGCGACAGATACGCAGTATTTT.

The chain links TRBV6-1 to TRBJ1-4, with TRBD1 as a possible D gene (6 bases). The CDR3 totals 14 residues. CDR1 and CDR2 (germline): MNHNS, SASEGT. The V end was cut by 11 bases, the J end by 3 bases, with 16 bases between. The CDR3 sequence is CADLHRVPNEKLFF. CDR3 DNA sequence: TGTGCCGATTTACACAGGGTACCTAATGAAAAACTGTTTTTT.

The chain links TRBV7-2 to TRBJ2-3; 8 bases line up with TRBD1. This CDR3 comprises 14 residues. V shed 5 bases, J shed 7 bases, and the junction held 8 bases outside the gene matches. The germline V gene has CDR1 SGHTA and CDR2 FQGNSA. The CDR3 protein is CASSEGQGYNTQYF. The CDR3 DNA is TGTGCCAGCAGCGAAGGACAGGGCTATAATACGCAGTATTTT.

This sequence joins TRBV2 and TRBJ2-3; D possibly corresponds to TRBD2 (6 bases). V was pared by 5 bases and J by 6 bases, with 6 bases between. Germline V gives CDR1 SNHLY, CDR2 FYNNEI. CDR3 length: 11 amino acids. CDR3 sequence reads: CASSREDTQYF. The CDR3 DNA follows: TGTGCCAGCAGTCGGGAGGATACGCAGTATTTT.